The TCR beta chain under discussion was sequenced for a study of T-cell memory formation after mild COVID-19. On this clonotype itself: Its target is not known.

TCRdb re-analysed the 5' RACE reads in MiXCR, keeping a single row per CDR3 protein. Of roughly 150,000 distinct CDR3 sequences in the sample, about 14% were seen once. Findings of the study overall: The pre-infection memory compartment contained some responding clones, suggesting cross-reactive memory joined. Contracting clones from day 15 to 85 showed balanced CD4/CD8; later expanders favored CD4+. Those CD4+ clones that contracted were mainly in CM and EM (CD8+ ones in EMRA).

The CDR3 covers 19 residues. CDR1 and CDR2 (germline): MNHEY, SVGAGI. V was pared by 5 bases and J by 1 base, with 24 bases between. The sample consisted of PBMCs or a T cell subset sorted from them (not recorded which). The chain recombines TRBV6-5 with TRBJ1-5; D perhaps matches TRBD1 (5 bases). The TCR comes from an adult woman who had mild COVID-19 (a few samples of this study predate the infection). Cell type and time point are not known. As DNA, the CDR3 is TGTGCCAGCAGTCTCTCTTGGGACCCAAAGAGCCTAAGCAATCAGCCCCAGCATTTT. Amino acids: CASSLSWDPKSLSNQPQHF.